Below are 28 T cell receptor beta chains sequenced from a single sample in a study of blood T cells in healthy people across ages. Using a J-beta primer mix together with a sample-barcoded 5' primer, a second PCR was run for roughly 6 to 12 cycles. TCRdb reprocessed the 5' RACE reads via MiXCR and lists one record per CDR3 protein. The profile shows about 690,000 distinct CDR3 sequences, approximately 40% of them singletons. The sample taken for sequencing was blood. These receptor sequences come from a man of 80 years or more in good health.

This clonotype appeared many times. This chain joins TRBV10-1 and TRBJ2-5; TRBD1 matches 7 bases. The CDR3 loop spans 13 amino acids. CDR1 and CDR2 from the germline V gene are WNHNN and SYGVQD (reference sequence). J lost 5 bases, V lost 4 bases, and 4 bases had no gene match. CDR3 nucleotides: TGCGCCAGCAGTGCTATCAGGGGGGAGACCCAGTACTTC. It translates to CASSAIRGETQYF.

Only a few counts were recorded for this clonotype. V gene TRBV7-3 combines with J gene TRBJ2-5, with 7 nucleotides matching TRBD2. CDR1 and CDR2 from the germline V gene are SGHTA and FQGTGA. After removal of 1 base from V and 4 bases from J, the junction contained 6 bases not matched to a gene. The CDR3 runs to 15 residues. This CDR3 reads CASSLIPGGGETQYF. The CDR3 bases are TGTGCCAGCAGCTTAATTCCTGGCGGGGGAGAGACCCAGTACTTC.

The rearrangement links TRBV6-5 to TRBJ2-5, with 9 bases aligning to TRBD2. Trimming took 2 bases from V and 11 from J; bases not matched to a gene: 18. CDR3 length: 17 residues. CDR1 and CDR2 (germline): MNHEY, SVGAGI. CDR3: CASSYGVSSGTSWEQYF. The CDR3 nucleotides are TGTGCCAGCAGTTACGGGGTGTCTAGCGGGACTTCATGGGAGCAGTACTTC.

The genes are TRBV3-1 and TRBJ2-1; 11 positions match TRBD2. The CDR3 sequence is 17 residues long. The trim removed 1 base at V and 5 bases at J, leaving 7 bases unmatched. Looked up from germline, CDR1 is LGHDT and CDR2 is YNNKEL (reference sequence). The CDR3 DNA sequence: TGTGCCAGCAGCCAAGCGTGGTCGGGACTAGCGGACAATGAGCAGTTCTTC. The encoded protein is CASSQAWSGLADNEQFF.

The CDR3 loop reads CASSQEISYNEQYF. CDR3 DNA: TGCGCCAGCAGCCAAGAAATATCCTACAATGAGCAGTACTTC. This sequence joins TRBV4-3 and TRBJ2-7, with unresolved D. The CDR3 spans 14 residues. Looked up from germline, CDR1 is LGHNA and CDR2 is YSLEER. V dropped 0 bases and J dropped 7 bases, with 13 bases sitting between them.

The V gene is TRBV20-1, the J gene TRBJ1-5, with 7 nucleotides matching TRBD1. V shed 0 bases, J shed 3 bases, and the junction held 8 bases outside the gene matches. The germline V gene has CDR1 DFQATT and CDR2 SNEGSKA (reference sequence). The CDR3 is 16 residues long. The CDR3 sequence: CSARDFTGAANQPQHF. The CDR3 coding sequence is TGCAGTGCTAGAGATTTCACAGGGGCCGCCAATCAGCCCCAGCATTTT.

The gene calls are TRBV27 and TRBJ2-5; the D call may be TRBD1 or TRBD2 (7 bases each). CDR3 length: 15 amino acids. CDR1 and CDR2 (germline): MNHEY, SMNVEV (reference sequence). V lost 5 bases, J lost 11 bases, and 24 bases lay in between. The CDR3 region is CASSKTGRGGDEQYF. DNA for the CDR3: TGTGCCAGCAGTAAGACAGGGAGGGGTGGGGATGAGCAGTACTTC.

V gene TRBV29-1 combines with J gene TRBJ2-6; a weak D match, TRBD1 (6 bases). The CDR3 is made up of 17 amino acids. Trimming stripped 4 bases from V and 0 bases from J, with 16 bases between. CDR1 is SQVTM, CDR2 ANQGSEA, per germline. CDR3 in DNA: TGCAGCGTTGGAATCTGGGGGCTCCCCTCTGGGGCCAACGTCCTGACTTTC. Its translation is CSVGIWGLPSGANVLTF.

This clonotype occurred many times. The chain combines TRBV4-2 with TRBJ2-5, with D unclear. Germline loops: CDR1 LGHNA, CDR2 YNFKEQ. The V gene lost 0 bases and the J gene lost 3 bases, with 11 bases spanning the gap. CDR3 length: 15 amino acids. CDR3 nucleotide sequence: TGTGCCAGCAGCCAAGACAGGTCAGAAAAAGAGACCCAGTACTTC. This sequence encodes CASSQDRSEKETQYF.

The V call is TRBV7-2, the J call TRBJ1-6; tentatively, D is TRBD1 (5 bases). There are 15 residues in the CDR3. V was cut by 2 bases and J by 4 bases, with 9 bases left in between. Germline CDR1 SGHTA, CDR2 FQGNSA. The CDR3 coding sequence is TGTGCCAGCAGCTTAAACAGGATATATAATTCACCCCTCCACTTT. This encodes CASSLNRIYNSPLHF. The full variable domain, rest sourced from reference TRBV7-2 and TRBJ1-6, is GAGVSQSPSNKVTEKGKDVELRCDPISGHTALYWYRQSLGQGLEFLIYFQGNSAPDKSGLPSDRFSAERTGGSVSTLTIQRTQQEDSAVYLCASSLNRIYNSPLHFGNGTRLTVT.

This clonotype was seen a handful of times. This chain joins TRBV29-1 and TRBJ1-5, with D possibly matching TRBD1 (5 bases). The CDR3 extends over 12 amino acids. Per germline, CDR1 SQVTM and CDR2 ANQGSEA. Trimming cost V 6 bases and J 4 bases, with 10 bases left between them. The CDR3 DNA follows: TGCAGCGTGGGGTGGGGGAATCAGCCCCAGCATTTT. It translates to CSVGWGNQPQHF.

This clonotype has just one count. The V gene is TRBV20-1, the J gene TRBJ2-3; D is unclear. Germline values: CDR1 DFQATT, CDR2 SNEGSKA (reference sequence). The CDR3 runs to 11 residues. V was clipped by 5 bases and J by 10 bases, with 13 bases between them. CDR3: CSAPTGTAQYF. DNA for the CDR3: TGCAGTGCTCCAACCGGTACCGCGCAGTATTTT.

The V call is TRBV12-3 or TRBV12-4, the J call TRBJ2-5; 12 bases map to TRBD2. The DNA matches TRBJ2-1 better at its end, which makes the J call doubtful. This CDR3 contains 18 residues. The CDR3 sequence: CASSPTSGRPRGQETQFF. As DNA, the CDR3 is TGTGCCAGCAGTCCAACTAGCGGGAGGCCCCGGGGGCAAGAGACCCAGTTCTTC.

This clonotype was seen more than once but under ten times. The gene calls are TRBV6-5 and TRBJ1-4; a weak D match, TRBD1 (5 bases). The CDR3 runs to 14 residues. Germline V gives CDR1 MNHEY, CDR2 SVGAGI. V dropped 3 bases and J dropped 5 bases, with 10 bases sitting between them. The CDR3 here is CASSYGRTNEKLFF. The CDR3 DNA reads as TGTGCCAGCAGTTATGGACGGACAAATGAAAAACTGTTTTTT.

This clonotype was recorded at least ten times. The chain has TRBV5-1 and TRBJ2-1; possible D gene TRBD1, 5 bases. The CDR3 has 12 amino acids. The germline V gene has CDR1 SGHRS and CDR2 YFSETQ. V was shortened by 0 bases and J by 7 bases, with 5 bases between the two germline ends. The CDR3 region is CASSLEGNEQFF. CDR3 in DNA: TGCGCCAGCAGCTTGGAGGGGAATGAGCAGTTCTTC.

This clonotype was counted a few times. V gene TRBV15 combines with J gene TRBJ2-1; 7 bases line up with TRBD1. The germline V gene encodes CDR1 LNHNV and CDR2 YYDKDF (reference sequence). The CDR3 is 13 amino acids. V lost 8 bases to trimming and J lost 4 bases; unmatched junction nucleotides: 5. The DNA for the CDR3 is TGTGCCACCGGGACAGAGTCATACAATGAGCAGTTCTTC. As protein: CATGTESYNEQFF.

The rearrangement uses TRBV7-2 and TRBJ2-5; no reliable D call. The DNA end is more similar to TRBJ2-7, so the J call may be wrong. The CDR3 runs 17 residues. Germline V gene data show CDR1 as SGHTA and CDR2 as FQGNSA. The CDR3 loop reads CASSSLGRDSRPYEQYF. The CDR3 nucleotides read TGTGCCAGCAGCTCCCTGGGTCGCGATAGTCGCCCCTACGAGCAGTACTTC.

V is TRBV12-3 or TRBV12-4 and J is TRBJ2-7, with a weak D call TRBD2 (7 bases). This CDR3 is 15 amino acids long. Trimming pared 3 bases from V and 4 bases from J, leaving 16 bases between. CDR3 protein: CASSLGTGGHYEQYF. The CDR3 nucleotides are TGTGCCAGCAGTTTGGGGACCGGGGGGCATTACGAGCAGTACTTC.

The chain links TRBV7-2 to TRBJ2-7; D possibly corresponds to TRBD2 (6 bases). Between the trimmed V and J ends, which lost 2 bases and 1 base, there was a span of 18 bases. Germline CDR1 and CDR2: SGHTA and FQGNSA. The CDR3 has 17 amino acids. CDR3 loop: CASSLSRGGGSSYEQYF. CDR3 nucleotide sequence: TGTGCCAGCAGCTTATCCCGGGGAGGTGGGTCTTCCTACGAGCAGTACTTC.

The V call is TRBV5-1, the J call TRBJ2-5, with D perhaps given as TRBD1 or TRBD2 (5 bases each). Trimming took 0 bases from V and 5 from J, leaving 20 bases between them. Germline values: CDR1 SGHRS, CDR2 YFSETQ. This CDR3 has 17 amino acids. The CDR3 protein is CASSLGDQLPPWETQYF. The CDR3 DNA reads as TGCGCCAGCAGCTTGGGGGACCAACTTCCACCCTGGGAGACCCAGTACTTC.

This clonotype appeared a few times. V gene TRBV2 combines with J gene TRBJ2-7, with 7 bases aligning to TRBD1. The DNA end is more similar to TRBJ2-5, so the J call may be wrong. The CDR3 extends over 15 amino acids. Germline V gives CDR1 SNHLY, CDR2 FYNNEI. CDR3 residues: CASSEDRAGGETQYF. CDR3 coding DNA: TGTGCCAGCAGTGAAGATAGGGCAGGGGGAGAGACCCAGTACTTC.

This clonotype was seen ten or more times. The J gene is TRBJ2-4, the V gene TRBV6-2 or TRBV6-3; maybe TRBD1 (5 bases). The CDR3 is 14 amino acids. V was cut by 5 bases and J by 2 bases, with 10 bases left in between. Germline V gives CDR1 MNHEY, CDR2 SVGEGT. As DNA, the CDR3 is TGTGCCAGCAGTACGACAGTAACCAAAAACATTCAGTACTTC. Its translation is CASSTTVTKNIQYF.

This clonotype occurred a few times. The chain carries TRBV28 and TRBJ2-4, with a tentative D call TRBD1 (5 bases). The V gene's germline CDR1 is MDHEN and CDR2 SYDVKM. Trimming pared 5 bases from V and 0 bases from J, leaving 17 bases between. The CDR3 sequence is 17 residues long. The CDR3 nucleotides are TGTGCCAGCAGTCGTGCCAAAGGGGCACTAGCCAAAAACATTCAGTACTTC. Translation: CASSRAKGALAKNIQYF. The complete variable domain, with remaining parts taken from reference TRBV28 and TRBJ2-4, reads DVKVTQSSRYLVKRTGEKVFLECVQDMDHENMFWYRQDPGLGLRLIYFSYDVKMKEKGDIPEGYSVSREKKERFSLILESASTNQTSMYLCASSRAKGALAKNIQYFGAGTRLSVL.

The chain couples TRBV7-2 to TRBJ2-1; D unclear. The J call may be mistaken, given a closer DNA end match to TRBJ2-7. Germline V gene lookup returns CDR1 SGHTA and CDR2 FQGNSA. The CDR3 runs 15 residues. CDR3 sequence: CASSQLRTLYNEQYF. For the CDR3, the DNA is TGTGCCAGCAGCCAGCTCCGGACCCTCTACAATGAGCAGTACTTC.

CDR3 in amino acids: CAISRTSGVYNEQFF. The CDR3 bases are TGTGCCATCAGTAGGACTAGCGGGGTTTACAATGAGCAGTTCTTC. The chain has TRBV10-3 and TRBJ2-1; 12 bases align to TRBD2. This CDR3 has 15 residues. CDR1 is ENHRY and CDR2 is SYGVKD in the germline V gene. V was clipped by 5 bases and J by 4 bases; unmatched bases: 3.

This clonotype was found many times. V is TRBV2 and J is TRBJ2-1, with 8 bases matching TRBD1. Germline V gene sequence: CDR1 SNHLY, CDR2 FYNNEI. The CDR3 is made up of 14 amino acids. The ends lost 4 bases at V and 6 bases at J; junction bases unmatched: 5. CDR3 DNA: TGTGCCAGCAGTGTGACAGGGGCCAGCAATGAGCAGTTCTTC. This translates into CASSVTGASNEQFF.

This clonotype was counted between two and nine times. This chain joins TRBV27 and TRBJ2-4, with D hard to call. The J call may be faulty, since TRBJ2-7 better matches the DNA end. The CDR3 consists of 15 residues. In germline, CDR1 is MNHEY, CDR2 SMNVEV (reference sequence). The CDR3 DNA reads TGTGCCAGCAGTTTATCGCAGGAGCCCTACGTCGAGCAGTACTTC. Protein sequence: CASSLSQEPYVEQYF.

This chain uses TRBV29-1 with TRBJ2-7; D assignment may be TRBD1 or TRBD2 (6 bases each). This CDR3 comprises 11 residues. CDR1 and CDR2 from the germline V gene are SQVTM and ANQGSEA. The V end was cut by 7 bases, the J end by 6 bases, with 13 bases between. The CDR3: CSGVQGGEQYF. The CDR3 DNA reads as TGCAGCGGTGTACAGGGAGGCGAGCAGTACTTC.